The next 4 T cell receptor beta chains were all read from a single sample in a study of cytomegalovirus exposure and HLA in healthy donors. The PCR employed 60 Vbeta primers together with 13 Jbeta primers. Using immunoSEQ multiplex PCR, the repertoire was profiled, and TCRdb retains in-frame clones only, with some absent. The sample has about 220,000 clones, approximately 88% seen once. The sequenced sample was PBMCs. The receptor source for this set is a boy between 2 and 15 years old in good health and CMV-seronegative.

The V call is TRBV6-5, the J call TRBJ2-3; possible D gene TRBD2, 5 bases. This CDR3 is 14 amino acids long. The V end was cut by 9 bases, the J end by 2 bases, with 15 bases between. Germline V CDR1 and CDR2: MNHEY, SVGAGI. The CDR3 nucleotides are TGTGCCAGTAGGTCGGGGAGCCACACAGATACGCAGTATTTT. This sequence encodes CASRSGSHTDTQYF.

The V and J genes are TRBV9 and TRBJ2-5; 12 nucleotides match TRBD2. Germline loops: CDR1 SGDLS, CDR2 YYNGEE. J was trimmed by 2 bases and V by 0 bases; bases with no gene match: 2. The CDR3 extends over 16 amino acids. This CDR3 reads CASSVATSGGQETQYF. For the CDR3, the DNA is TGTGCCAGCAGCGTAGCTACTAGCGGGGGGCAAGAGACCCAGTACTTC.

This chain connects TRBV5-1 to TRBJ2-1; tentative D call: TRBD1 (5 bases). Deletions cut 1 base from V and 3 bases from J, with 11 bases between. The CDR3 runs to 15 residues. The germline CDR1 and CDR2 sequences are SGHRS and YFSETQ. The CDR3 nucleotides read TGCGCCAGCAGCTTGAGGGGTGGAGACTACAATGAGCAGTTCTTC. It specifies CASSLRGGDYNEQFF. The variable domain in full, completed from reference TRBV5-1 and TRBJ2-1, reads KAGVTQTPRYLIKTRGQQVTLSCSPISGHRSVSWYQQTPGQGLQFLFEYFSETQRNKGNFPGRFSGRQFSNSRSEMNVSTLELGDSALYLCASSLRGGDYNEQFFGPGTRLTVL.

V usage is TRBV10-3 and J usage is TRBJ1-5; unclear D gene. V was shortened by 2 bases and J by 0 bases, with 5 bases between the two germline ends. The CDR3 spans 14 residues. The germline CDR1 and CDR2 sequences are ENHRY and SYGVKD. The CDR3 reads CAISEDYSNQPQHF. CDR3 DNA sequence: TGTGCCATCAGTGAGGACTATAGCAATCAGCCCCAGCATTTT.